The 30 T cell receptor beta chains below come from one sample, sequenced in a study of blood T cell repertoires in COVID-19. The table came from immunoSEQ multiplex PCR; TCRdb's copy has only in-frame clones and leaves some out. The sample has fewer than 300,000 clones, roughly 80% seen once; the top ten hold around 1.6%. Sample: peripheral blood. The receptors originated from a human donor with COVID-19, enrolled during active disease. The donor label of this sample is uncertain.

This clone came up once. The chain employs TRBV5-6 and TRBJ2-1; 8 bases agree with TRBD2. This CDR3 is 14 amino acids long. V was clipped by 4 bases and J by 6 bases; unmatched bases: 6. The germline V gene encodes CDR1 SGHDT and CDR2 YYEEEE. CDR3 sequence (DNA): TGTGCCAGCAGCGGCGGGCTAGCGGGCAATGAGCAGTTCTTC. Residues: CASSGGLAGNEQFF.

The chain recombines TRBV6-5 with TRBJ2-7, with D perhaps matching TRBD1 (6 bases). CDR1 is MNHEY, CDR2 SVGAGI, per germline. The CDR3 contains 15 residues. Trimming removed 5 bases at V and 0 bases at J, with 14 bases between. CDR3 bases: TGTGCCAGCAGTCCCGGGACACCTTACTCCTACGAGCAGTACTTC. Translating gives CASSPGTPYSYEQYF.

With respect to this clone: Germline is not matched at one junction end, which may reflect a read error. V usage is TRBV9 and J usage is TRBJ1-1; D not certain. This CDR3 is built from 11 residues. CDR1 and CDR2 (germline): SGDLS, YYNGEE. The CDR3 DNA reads TGTGCCAGCAGCGGTAACAGTGAAGCTTTCTTT. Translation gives CASSGNSEAFF.

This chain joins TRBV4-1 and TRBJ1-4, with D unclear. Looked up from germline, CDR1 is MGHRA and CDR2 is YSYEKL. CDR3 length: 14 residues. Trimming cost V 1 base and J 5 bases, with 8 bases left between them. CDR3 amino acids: CASSQAYANEKLFF. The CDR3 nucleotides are TGCGCCAGCAGCCAAGCCTACGCAAATGAAAAACTGTTTTTT.

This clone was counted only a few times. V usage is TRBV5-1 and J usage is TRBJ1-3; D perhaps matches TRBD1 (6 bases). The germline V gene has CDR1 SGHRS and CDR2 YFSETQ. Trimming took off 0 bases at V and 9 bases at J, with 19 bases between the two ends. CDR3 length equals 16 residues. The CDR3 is CASSLAGGPGTGTIYF. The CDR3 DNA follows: TGCGCCAGCAGCTTGGCGGGGGGGCCGGGAACAGGCACCATATATTTT.

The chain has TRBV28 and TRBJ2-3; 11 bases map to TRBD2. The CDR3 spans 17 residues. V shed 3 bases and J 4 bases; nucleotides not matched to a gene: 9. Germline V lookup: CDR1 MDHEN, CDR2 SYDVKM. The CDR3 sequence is CASSFTTSGNLADTQYF. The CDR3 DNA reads TGTGCCAGCAGTTTTACGACTAGCGGGAACTTGGCAGATACGCAGTATTTT.

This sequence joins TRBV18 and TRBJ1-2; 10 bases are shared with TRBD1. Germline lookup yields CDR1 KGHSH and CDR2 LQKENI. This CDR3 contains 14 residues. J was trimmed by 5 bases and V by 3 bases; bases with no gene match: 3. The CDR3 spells CASSPGTGVYGYTF. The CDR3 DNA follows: TGTGCCAGCTCACCTGGGACAGGGGTTTATGGCTACACCTTC.

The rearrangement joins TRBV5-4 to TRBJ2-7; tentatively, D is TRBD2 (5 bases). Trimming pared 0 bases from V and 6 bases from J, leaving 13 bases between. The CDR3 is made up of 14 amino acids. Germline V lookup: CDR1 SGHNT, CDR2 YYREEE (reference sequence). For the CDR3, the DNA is TGTGCCAGCAGCTTGGGAAACTACGAGGGCGAGCAGTACTTC. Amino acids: CASSLGNYEGEQYF.

CDR3 nucleotide sequence: TGTGCCAGCAGCTTCGGGGGGAAGAGGACAGATACGCAGTATTTT. This translates into CASSFGGKRTDTQYF. The V gene is TRBV7-3, the J gene TRBJ2-3, with 7 bases matching TRBD2. This CDR3 has 15 amino acids. Germline CDR1 SGHTA, CDR2 FQGTGA. Unmatched junction bases numbered 6, after V lost 3 bases and J lost 3 bases.

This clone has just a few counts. CDR3 sequence reads: CASSLSTGANEQFF. The CDR3 region has the DNA TGTGCCAGCAGCTTAAGTACAGGGGCTAATGAGCAGTTCTTC. This chain joins TRBV7-9 and TRBJ2-1; 7 bases are a match to TRBD1. The CDR3 is made up of 14 amino acids. In germline, CDR1 is SEHNR, CDR2 FQNEAQ (reference sequence). Germline trimming cut 2 bases from V and 7 bases from J; bases unmatched to any gene: 5.

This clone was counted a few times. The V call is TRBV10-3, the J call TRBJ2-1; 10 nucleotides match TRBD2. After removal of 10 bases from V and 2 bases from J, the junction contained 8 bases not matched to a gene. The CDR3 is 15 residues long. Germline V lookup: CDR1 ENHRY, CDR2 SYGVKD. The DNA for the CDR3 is TGTGCCACGTCCGGGACTAGCGCAACCTACAATGAGCAGTTCTTC. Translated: CATSGTSATYNEQFF.

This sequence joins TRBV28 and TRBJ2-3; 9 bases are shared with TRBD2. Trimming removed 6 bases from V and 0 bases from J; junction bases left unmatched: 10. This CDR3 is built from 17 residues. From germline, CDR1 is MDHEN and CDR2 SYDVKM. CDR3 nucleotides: TGTGCCAGCAGGGACGGGACTAGCACCCGAAGCACAGATACGCAGTATTTT. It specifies CASRDGTSTRSTDTQYF.

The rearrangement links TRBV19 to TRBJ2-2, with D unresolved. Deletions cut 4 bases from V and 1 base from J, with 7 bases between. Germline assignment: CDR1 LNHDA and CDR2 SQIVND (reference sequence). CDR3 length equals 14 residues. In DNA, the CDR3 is TGTGCCAGTAGTACAAACAGGAACACCGGGGAGCTGTTTTTT. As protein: CASSTNRNTGELFF.

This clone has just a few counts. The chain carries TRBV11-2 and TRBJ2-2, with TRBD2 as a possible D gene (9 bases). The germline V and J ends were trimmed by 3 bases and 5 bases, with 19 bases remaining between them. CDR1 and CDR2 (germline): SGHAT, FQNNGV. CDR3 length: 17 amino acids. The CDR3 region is CASSFPGGGRVTGELFF. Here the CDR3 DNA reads TGTGCCAGCAGCTTTCCAGGGGGCGGGAGGGTTACCGGGGAGCTGTTTTTT.

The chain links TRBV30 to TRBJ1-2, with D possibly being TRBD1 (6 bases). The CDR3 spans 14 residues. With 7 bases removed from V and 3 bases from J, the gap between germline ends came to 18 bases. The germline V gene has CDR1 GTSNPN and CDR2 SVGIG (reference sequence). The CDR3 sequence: CASPPQGPHYGYTF. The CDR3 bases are TGTGCCTCCCCCCCTCAGGGGCCCCACTATGGCTACACCTTC. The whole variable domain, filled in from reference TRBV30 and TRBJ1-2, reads SQTIHQWPATLVQPVGSPLSLECTVEGTSNPNLYWYRQAAGRGLQLLFYSVGIGQISSEVPQNLSASRPQDRQFILSSKKLLLSDSGFYLCASPPQGPHYGYTFGSGTRLTVV.

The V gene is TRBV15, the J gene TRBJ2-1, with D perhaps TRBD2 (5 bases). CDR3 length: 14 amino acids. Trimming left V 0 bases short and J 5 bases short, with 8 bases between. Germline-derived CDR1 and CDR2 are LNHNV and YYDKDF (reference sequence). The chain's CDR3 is CATSRDLGDNEQFF. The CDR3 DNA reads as TGTGCCACCAGCAGAGATCTGGGAGACAATGAGCAGTTCTTC.

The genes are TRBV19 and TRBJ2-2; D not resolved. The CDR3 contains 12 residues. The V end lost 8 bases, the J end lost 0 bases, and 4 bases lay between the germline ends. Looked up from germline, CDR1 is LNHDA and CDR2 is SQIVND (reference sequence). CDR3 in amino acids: CASSANTGELFF. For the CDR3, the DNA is TGTGCCAGTTCGGCGAACACCGGGGAGCTGTTTTTT. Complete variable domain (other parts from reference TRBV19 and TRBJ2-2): DGGITQSPKYLFRKEGQNVTLSCEQNLNHDAMYWYRQDPGQGLRLIYYSQIVNDFQKGDIAEGYSVSREKKESFPLTVTSAQKNPTAFYLCASSANTGELFFGEGSRLTVL.

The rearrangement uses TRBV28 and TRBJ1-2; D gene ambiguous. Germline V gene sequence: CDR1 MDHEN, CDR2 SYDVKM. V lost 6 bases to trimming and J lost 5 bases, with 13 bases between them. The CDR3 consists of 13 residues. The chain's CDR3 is CASSPGFQYGYTF. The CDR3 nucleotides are TGTGCCAGCAGCCCCGGGTTCCAATATGGCTACACCTTC.

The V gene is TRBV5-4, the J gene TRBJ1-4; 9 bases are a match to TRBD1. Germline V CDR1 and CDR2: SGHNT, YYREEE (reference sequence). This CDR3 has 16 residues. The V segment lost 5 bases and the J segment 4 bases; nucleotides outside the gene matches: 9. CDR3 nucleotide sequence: TGTGCCAGCAGGGTGGGGACAGGGAGCGGTAATGAAAAACTGTTTTTT. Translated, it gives CASRVGTGSGNEKLFF.

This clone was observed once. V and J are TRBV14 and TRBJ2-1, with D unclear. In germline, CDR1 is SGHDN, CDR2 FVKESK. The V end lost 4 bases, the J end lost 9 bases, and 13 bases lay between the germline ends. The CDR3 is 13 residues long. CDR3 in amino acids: CASSRRTETEQFF. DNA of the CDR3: TGTGCCAGCAGCCGGCGAACAGAAACTGAGCAGTTCTTC. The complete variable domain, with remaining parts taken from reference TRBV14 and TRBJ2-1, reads EAGVTQFPSHSVIEKGQTVTLRCDPISGHDNLYWYRRVMGKEIKFLLHFVKESKQDESGMPNNRFLAERTGGTYSTLKVQPAELEDSGVYFCASSRRTETEQFFGPGTRLTVL.

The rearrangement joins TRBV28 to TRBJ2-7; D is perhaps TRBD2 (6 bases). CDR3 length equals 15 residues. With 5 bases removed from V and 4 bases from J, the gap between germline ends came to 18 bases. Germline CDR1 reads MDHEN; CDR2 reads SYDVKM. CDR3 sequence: CASSPSGLHLYEQYF. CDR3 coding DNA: TGTGCCAGCAGTCCTTCGGGACTCCACCTTTACGAGCAGTACTTC. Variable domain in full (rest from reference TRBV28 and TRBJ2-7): DVKVTQSSRYLVKRTGEKVFLECVQDMDHENMFWYRQDPGLGLRLIYFSYDVKMKEKGDIPEGYSVSREKKERFSLILESASTNQTSMYLCASSPSGLHLYEQYFGPGTRLTVT.

The CDR3 nucleotides are TGTGCCAGTAGTATGTGGGGGAGGGAGCAGCCCCAGCATTTT. This gives the protein CASSMWGREQPQHF. V is TRBV19 and J is TRBJ1-5; tentative D call: TRBD1 (5 bases). The CDR3 extends over 14 amino acids. Germline values: CDR1 LNHDA, CDR2 SQIVND (reference sequence). V was clipped by 3 bases and J by 7 bases, with 13 bases between them.

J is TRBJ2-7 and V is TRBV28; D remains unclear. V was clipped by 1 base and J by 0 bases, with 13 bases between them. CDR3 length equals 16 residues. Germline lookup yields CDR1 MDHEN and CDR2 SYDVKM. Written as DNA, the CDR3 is TGTGCCAGCAGTTTATCCACCCCCAGCGACTCCTACGAGCAGTACTTC. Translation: CASSLSTPSDSYEQYF.

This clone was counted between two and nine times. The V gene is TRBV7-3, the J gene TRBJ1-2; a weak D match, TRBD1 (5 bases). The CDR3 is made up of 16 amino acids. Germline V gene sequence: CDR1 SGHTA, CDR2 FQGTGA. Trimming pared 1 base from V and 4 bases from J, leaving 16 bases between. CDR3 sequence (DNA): TGTGCCAGCAGCTTAAGTCAGGGCCCCTCCGCCTATGGCTACACCTTC. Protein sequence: CASSLSQGPSAYGYTF.

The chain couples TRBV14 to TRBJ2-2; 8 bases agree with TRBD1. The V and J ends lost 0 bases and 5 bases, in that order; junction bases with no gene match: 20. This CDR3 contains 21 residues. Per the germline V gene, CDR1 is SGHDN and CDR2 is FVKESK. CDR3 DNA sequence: TGTGCCAGCAGCCAAGAAAGGCCTCCGGGACAGGTGGGCTGGAGGACCGGGGAGCTGTTTTTT. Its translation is CASSQERPPGQVGWRTGELFF.

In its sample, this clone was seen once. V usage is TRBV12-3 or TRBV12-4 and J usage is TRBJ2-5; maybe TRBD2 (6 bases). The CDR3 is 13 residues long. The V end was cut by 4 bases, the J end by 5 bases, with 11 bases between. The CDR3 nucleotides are TGTGCCAGCAGTTCGACGGGGGAGGAGACCCAGTACTTC. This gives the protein CASSSTGEETQYF.

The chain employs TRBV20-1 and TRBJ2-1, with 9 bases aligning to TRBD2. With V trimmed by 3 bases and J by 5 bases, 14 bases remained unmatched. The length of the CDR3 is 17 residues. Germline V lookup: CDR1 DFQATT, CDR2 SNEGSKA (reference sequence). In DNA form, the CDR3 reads TGCAGTGCTAGTTCCGGGCTAGCGGGATGGGGCCACAATGAGCAGTTCTTC. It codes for CSASSGLAGWGHNEQFF.

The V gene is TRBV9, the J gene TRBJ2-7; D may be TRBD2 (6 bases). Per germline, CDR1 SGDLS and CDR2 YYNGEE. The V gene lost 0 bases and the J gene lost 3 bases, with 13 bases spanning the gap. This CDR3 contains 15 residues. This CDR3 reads CASSVAGSDYYEQYF. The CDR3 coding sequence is TGTGCCAGCAGCGTAGCGGGGTCGGACTACTACGAGCAGTACTTC.

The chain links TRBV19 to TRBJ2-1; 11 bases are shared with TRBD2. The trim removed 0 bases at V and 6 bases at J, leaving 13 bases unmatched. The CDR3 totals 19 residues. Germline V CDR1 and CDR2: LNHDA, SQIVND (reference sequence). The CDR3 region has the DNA TGTGCCAGTAGTATAGATCGGCTAGCGGGAGGAAGGGAACGCAATGAGCAGTTCTTC. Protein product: CASSIDRLAGGRERNEQFF.

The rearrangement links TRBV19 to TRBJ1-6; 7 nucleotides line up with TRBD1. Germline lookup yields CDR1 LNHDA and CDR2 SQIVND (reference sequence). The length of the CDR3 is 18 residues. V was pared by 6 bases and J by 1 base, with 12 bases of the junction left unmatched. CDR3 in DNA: TGTGCCAGTAGCCCTCTGGTCGGACAGGCTTCCTATAATTCACCCCTCCACTTT. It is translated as CASSPLVGQASYNSPLHF.